This T cell receptor beta chain was retrieved from a study of CD8+CD57+ T cells in acquired aplastic anemia. Findings and limits, study-wide: Lower repertoire diversity than in total CD4+ and CD8+ pools was seen for CD8+CD57+ cells in patients.

The template used for profiling TCR beta VDJ and CDR3 was genomic DNA. TCRdb fed the reads into MiXCR, producing one record per CDR3 protein. The table has about 20,000 distinct CDR3 sequences, less than 40% seen once. The V and J ends lost 5 bases and 0 bases respectively, with 10 bases between them. Germline values: CDR1 MGHDK, CDR2 SYGVNS. This CDR3 has 14 residues. In patients chosen for sequencing, flow cytometry had shown CD8+CD57+ cell expansion. This clonotype was detected a few times. The antigen is undetermined. Sequences were obtained from CD8+CD57+ T cells sorted from PBMCs. Subset: bead-enriched CD8+CD57+ effector memory T cells from SAA patients. The gene calls are TRBV25-1 and TRBJ1-1, with unresolved D. This receptor was obtained from a human donor with aplastic anemia. CDR3 in DNA: TGTGCCAGCAGTTTCGCCGCTTTGAACACTGAAGCTTTCTTT. This translates into CASSFAALNTEAFF. Supplemented by reference TRBV25-1 and TRBJ1-1, the full variable domain reads EADIYQTPRYLVIGTGKKITLECSQTMGHDKMYWYQQDPGMELHLIHYSYGVNSTEKGDLSSESTVSRIRTEHFPLTLESARPSHTSQYLCASSFAALNTEAFFGQGTRLTVV.